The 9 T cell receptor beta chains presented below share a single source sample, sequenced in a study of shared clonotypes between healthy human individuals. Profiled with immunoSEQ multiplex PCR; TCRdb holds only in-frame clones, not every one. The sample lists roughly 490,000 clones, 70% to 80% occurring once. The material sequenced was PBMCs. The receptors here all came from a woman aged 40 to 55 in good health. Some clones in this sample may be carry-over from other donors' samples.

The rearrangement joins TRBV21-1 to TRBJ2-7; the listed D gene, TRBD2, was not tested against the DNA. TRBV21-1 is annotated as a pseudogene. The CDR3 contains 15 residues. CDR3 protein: CASSKRLRVPYEQYF. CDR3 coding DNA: TGTGCCAGCAGCAAGCGTCTCCGGGTGCCCTACGAGCAGTACTTC.

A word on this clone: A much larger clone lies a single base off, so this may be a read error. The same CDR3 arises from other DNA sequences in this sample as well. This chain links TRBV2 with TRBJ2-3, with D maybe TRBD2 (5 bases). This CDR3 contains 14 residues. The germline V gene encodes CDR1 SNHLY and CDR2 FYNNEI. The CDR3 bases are TGCGCCAGCAGTGTTGAGGGCCTCTCAGATACGCAGTATTTT. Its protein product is CASSVEGLSDTQYF.

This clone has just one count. CDR3 residues: CASSAGTGISGANVLTF. CDR3 in DNA: TGTGCCAGCAGCGCCGGGACTGGAATATCTGGGGCCAACGTCCTGACTTTC. The V and J genes are TRBV5-4 and TRBJ2-6, with TRBD2 as a possible D gene (6 bases). CDR1 is SGHNT and CDR2 is YYREEE in the germline V gene (reference sequence). Trimming took 4 bases from V and 1 from J, leaving 15 bases between them. The length of the CDR3 is 17 residues.

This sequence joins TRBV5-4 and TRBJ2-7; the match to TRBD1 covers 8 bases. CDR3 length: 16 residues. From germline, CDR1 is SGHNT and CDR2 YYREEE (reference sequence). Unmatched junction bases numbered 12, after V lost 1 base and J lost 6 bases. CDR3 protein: CASSLSLGTGPREQYF. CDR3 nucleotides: TGTGCCAGCAGCTTGTCCCTCGGGACAGGTCCTCGCGAGCAGTACTTC.

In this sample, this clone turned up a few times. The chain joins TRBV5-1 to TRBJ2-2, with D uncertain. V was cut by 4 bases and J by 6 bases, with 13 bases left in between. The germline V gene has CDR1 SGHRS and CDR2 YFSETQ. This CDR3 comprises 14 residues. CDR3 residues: CASSPAQVAGELFF. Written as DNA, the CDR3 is TGCGCCAGCAGCCCCGCCCAGGTTGCCGGGGAGCTGTTTTTT.

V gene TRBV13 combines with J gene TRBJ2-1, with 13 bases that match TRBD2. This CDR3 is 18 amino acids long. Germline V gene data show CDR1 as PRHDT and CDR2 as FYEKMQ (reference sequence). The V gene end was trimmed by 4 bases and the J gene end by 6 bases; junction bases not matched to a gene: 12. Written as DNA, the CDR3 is TGTGCCAGCAGCTCGCCACGGACTAGCGGGAGAATCACCAATGAGCAGTTCTTC. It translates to CASSSPRTSGRITNEQFF.

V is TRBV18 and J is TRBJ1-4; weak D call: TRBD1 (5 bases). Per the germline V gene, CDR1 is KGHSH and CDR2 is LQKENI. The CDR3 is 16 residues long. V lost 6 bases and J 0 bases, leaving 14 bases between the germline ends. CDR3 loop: CASSQGRATTNEKLFF. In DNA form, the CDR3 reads TGTGCCAGCTCGCAGGGACGGGCCACAACTAATGAAAAACTGTTTTTT. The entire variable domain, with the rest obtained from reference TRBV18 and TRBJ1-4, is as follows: NAGVMQNPRHLVRRRGQEARLRCSPMKGHSHVYWYRQLPEEGLKFMVYLQKENIIDESGMPKERFSAEFPKEGPSILRIQQVVRGDSAAYFCASSQGRATTNEKLFFGSGTQLSVL.

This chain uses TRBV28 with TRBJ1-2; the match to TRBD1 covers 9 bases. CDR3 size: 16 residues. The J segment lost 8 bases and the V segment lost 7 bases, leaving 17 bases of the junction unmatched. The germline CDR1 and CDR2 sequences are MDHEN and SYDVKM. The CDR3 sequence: CASNVGQGRGFAGYTF. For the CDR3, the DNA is TGTGCCAGCAACGTCGGACAGGGGAGGGGTTTTGCCGGCTACACCTTC.

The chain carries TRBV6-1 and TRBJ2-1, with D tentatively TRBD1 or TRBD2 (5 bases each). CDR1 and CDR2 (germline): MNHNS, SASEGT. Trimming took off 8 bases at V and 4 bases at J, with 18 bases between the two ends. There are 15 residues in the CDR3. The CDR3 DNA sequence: TGTGCCAGCCCCCGTAGCGCTGGGGGTTACAATGAGCAGTTCTTC. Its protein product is CASPRSAGGYNEQFF.